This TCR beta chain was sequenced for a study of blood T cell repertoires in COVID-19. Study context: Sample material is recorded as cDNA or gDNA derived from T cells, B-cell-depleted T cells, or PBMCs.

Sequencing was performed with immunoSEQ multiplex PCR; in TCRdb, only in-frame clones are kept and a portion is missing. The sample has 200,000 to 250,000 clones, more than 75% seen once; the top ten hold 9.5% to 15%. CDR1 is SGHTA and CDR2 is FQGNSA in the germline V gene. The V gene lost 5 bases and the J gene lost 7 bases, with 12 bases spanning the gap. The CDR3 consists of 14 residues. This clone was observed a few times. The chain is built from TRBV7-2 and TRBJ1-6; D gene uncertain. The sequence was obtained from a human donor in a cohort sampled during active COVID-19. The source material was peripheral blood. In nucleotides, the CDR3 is TGTGCCAGCAGCCAGGCGGGGTCCAATTCACCCCTCCACTTT. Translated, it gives CASSQAGSNSPLHF.